Given below is one TCR beta chain in context. Assay: immunoSEQ multiplex PCR; the TCRdb copy retains only in-frame clones and omits some. The sample holds about 34,000 clones, around 90% seen once. The source of the sample is a study of T cell changes during pregnancy in multiple sclerosis. In germline, CDR1 is MNHNS, CDR2 SASEGT. The V segment lost 5 bases and the J segment 5 bases; nucleotides outside the gene matches: 4. The CDR3 runs 14 residues. The starting material was CD8+ T cells from peripheral blood mononuclear cells, obtained in the third trimester of pregnancy. The TCR was taken from a female donor with multiple sclerosis, enrolled in a pregnancy study. The rearrangement uses TRBV6-1 and TRBJ2-1, with 9 bases that match TRBD2. CDR3 amino acids: CASSSLAGHNEQFF. CDR3 DNA: TGTGCCAGCAGTTCCCTAGCGGGACACAATGAGCAGTTCTTC.